The 6 T cell receptor beta chains reported below all come from one sample, sequenced in a study of a mutant IDH1 vaccine in newly diagnosed glioma. Their antigen targets remain unknown. Time point in this sample: week 5, during vaccination. Every vaccination contained 300 ug of the mutant IDH1 20-mer peptide and was paired with topical imiquimod. Repertoires were generated with immunoSEQ multiplex PCR, while TCRdb's copy carries only in-frame clones and drops some. The profile covers roughly 40,000 clones, with 80% to 90% appearing a single time and around 1.7% taken by the ten largest. The sequencing here drew on PBMCs, taken from a glioma patient whose treatment included an IDH1 peptide vaccine. Source of these receptors: a man aged 35-49 years with glioma.

This rearrangement joins TRBV15 to TRBJ2-1; 11 bases are a match to TRBD2. Germline CDR1 is LNHNV and CDR2 is YYDKDF (reference sequence). The CDR3 has 15 residues. V shed 4 bases and J 9 bases; nucleotides not matched to a gene: 8. CDR3 sequence: CATSIPSGRIAEQFF. The CDR3 nucleotides read TGTGCCACCAGCATCCCTAGCGGGAGGATCGCTGAGCAGTTCTTC.

The J gene is TRBJ2-3, the V gene TRBV18, with unresolved D. This CDR3 is 13 amino acids long. Deletions cut 6 bases from V and 2 bases from J, with 9 bases between. CDR1 KGHSH and CDR2 LQKENI come from the germline V gene. Written as DNA, the CDR3 is TGTGCCAGCTCCGGACCTAACACAGATACGCAGTATTTT. Protein sequence: CASSGPNTDTQYF. The full variable domain, completed using reference TRBV18 and TRBJ2-3, is NAGVMQNPRHLVRRRGQEARLRCSPMKGHSHVYWYRQLPEEGLKFMVYLQKENIIDESGMPKERFSAEFPKEGPSILRIQQVVRGDSAAYFCASSGPNTDTQYFGPGTRLTVL.

The rearrangement links TRBV7-2 to TRBJ1-4; D is unclear. V was clipped by 2 bases and J by 3 bases, with 10 bases between them. Per the germline V gene, CDR1 is SGHTA and CDR2 is FQGNSA. The CDR3 has 15 amino acids. CDR3 DNA: TGTGCCAGCAGCTTACTCTGGGATTCTAATGAAAAACTGTTTTTT. Translation gives CASSLLWDSNEKLFF.

This chain connects TRBV15 to TRBJ2-1, with TRBD2 matching 7 bases. The CDR3 has 16 amino acids. CDR1 and CDR2 (germline): LNHNV, YYDKDF (reference sequence). V shed 1 base and J 2 bases; nucleotides not matched to a gene: 5. The CDR3 sequence: CATSRVGGSPYNEQFF. In DNA, the CDR3 is TGTGCCACCAGCAGAGTGGGCGGGAGCCCCTACAATGAGCAGTTCTTC.

CDR3 residues: CASSAGTGYTDTQYF. The CDR3 coding sequence is TGTGCCAGCTCAGCCGGGACAGGTTACACAGATACGCAGTATTTT. This chain connects TRBV18 to TRBJ2-3; TRBD1 agrees at 8 bases. Unmatched junction bases numbered 6, after V lost 5 bases and J lost 2 bases. The CDR3 has 15 residues. CDR1 KGHSH and CDR2 LQKENI come from the germline V gene.

Sample share makes this clone medium-sized. The chain carries TRBV7-9 and TRBJ1-2, with D possibly TRBD1 on 6 matching bases. Germline values: CDR1 SEHNR, CDR2 FQNEAQ (reference sequence). The CDR3 is 15 residues long. Trimming stripped 6 bases from V and 9 bases from J, with 23 bases between. Here the CDR3 DNA reads TGTGCCAGCAGTACAACTGCAGGCGGGGGCCTTAGCTACACCTTC. Its translation: CASSTTAGGGLSYTF.